This TCR beta chain was profiled in a study of tumor and adjacent non-tumor tissue in lung cancer. The overall study: The patients, roughly 10 men and about 5 women, were roughly 30 to 80 with stage I to III disease.

TCRbeta libraries were built with three rounds of nested PCR, modified from ARM-PCR. TCRdb used MiXCR to reprocess the multiplex PCR reads, holding one entry per CDR3 protein. The top ten clones hold roughly 13% of a sample with 71,000 or so distinct CDR3 sequences, 75% to 90% of them seen once. RNA was extracted from bulk tissue without any cell sorting. Newly diagnosed lung cancer patients had thoracic surgery in China, August–late 2014, without prior chemotherapy. Turning to this clonotype: A read error may produce the germline difference seen at one junction end.

The sequenced sample consisted of lung tumor tissue. The TCR comes from a woman aged 50 to 60 with non-small cell lung cancer.

This CDR3 is CGAREAGGGHGYTF. CDR3 sequence (DNA): TGCGGTGCTAGAGAGGCAGGGGGAGGCCATGGCTACACCTTC. The rearrangement joins TRBV20-1 to TRBJ1-2; 7 nucleotides agree with TRBD1. Per the germline V gene, CDR1 is DFQATT and CDR2 is SNEGSKA (reference sequence). The CDR3 contains 14 residues.